This T cell receptor (beta chain) is drawn from a study of T cells in Graves' hyperthyroidism and ophthalmopathy. Study-wide results and caveats: With a median lead of roughly 6.2 months before onset, the model predicted ophthalmopathy.

Amplification of TCR beta CDR3 regions was performed using RNA transcripts as template. TCR CDR3 underwent first-round RT-PCR with the HTBI primer set. TCRdb re-derived calls from the multiplex PCR reads in MiXCR, one entry per CDR3 protein. The top ten clones hold under 20% of a sample with a few hundred thousand distinct CDR3 sequences, 35% to 55% of them seen once. On this clonotype itself: Its cognate antigen is unknown. At one end, the junction sequence differs from germline, possibly due to a read error.

The germline V gene encodes CDR1 SGHTA and CDR2 FQGTGA. The CDR3 is 17 amino acids. Uncontrolled infection, other autoimmune disease, pregnancy or lactation excluded patients. Clinical symptoms, serum thyroxine, TRAb, thyroid ultrasound and orbital computed tomography informed diagnoses. Source material: peripheral blood or thyroid tissue (not recorded which). The TCR was taken from an adult woman with Graves' disease, either hyperthyroidism or ophthalmopathy (not recorded which). The chain carries TRBV7-3 and TRBJ2-7, with 10 bases identical to TRBD2. The CDR3 DNA is TGTGCCGGCAGCTTAGGGAGCGGGAGGGGATTGAACTACGAGCAGTACTTC. Amino acids: CAGSLGSGRGLNYEQYF.